This TCR beta chain originates from a study of blood T cell repertoires in COVID-19. As for the study in general: Sites in the United States, Italy and Spain provided acute and convalescent COVID-19 samples.

This clone has only one observation. V was pared by 5 bases and J by 10 bases, with 4 bases of the junction left unmatched. The CDR3 is 13 residues long. Germline lookup yields CDR1 SEHNR and CDR2 FQNEAQ (reference sequence). TCRdb's copy holds only in-frame clones and misses some; the assay was immunoSEQ multiplex PCR. The repertoire includes about 280,000 clones, approximately 85% of them detected once, and 4.5% to 5.5% sits in the top ten. This chain joins TRBV7-9 and TRBJ2-1, with 11 bases that match TRBD1. The receptor was isolated from a man aged 45-65 years with active or convalescent COVID-19. Sequencing was done on a sample of peripheral blood. CDR3 coding DNA: TGTGCCAGCAGCGAGGACAGGGGGCAGGAGCAGTTCTTC. Translating gives CASSEDRGQEQFF.